These T cell receptor beta chains were read from a single sample in a study of spatial heterogeneity in lung cancer. One entry per CDR3 protein results from TCRdb running MiXCR on the 5' RACE reads. This sample has under 40,000 distinct CDR3 sequences, with roughly 5.8% found just once. The sequencing here drew on PBMCs, taken at surgery. These receptors originate from a male donor with early-stage non-small cell lung cancer. Each CDR3 is given with its conserved first and last residue. The D gene is left open where the match is weak. Rows give clone size only sometimes, using once, few, many, or a class for an expanded clone.

CDR3nt: TGTGCCAGCAGTCCGAGACTAGCGGGGGGACTCCGCTCCTACAATGAGCAGTTCTTC
CDR3aa: CASSPRLAGGLRSYNEQFF
abundance: many
d_gene: TRBD2
j_gene: TRBJ2-1
v_gene: TRBV28

CDR3nt: TGTGCCAGCAGCTGGACAGCGCCGACCTACGAGCAGTACTTC
CDR3aa: CASSWTAPTYEQYF
abundance: many
d_gene: .
j_gene: TRBJ2-7
v_gene: TRBV27

CDR3nt: TGCGCCAGCAGCTACAACACAGGGGGAAGTGAAAAACTGTTTTTT
CDR3aa: CASSYNTGGSEKLFF
abundance: many
d_gene: TRBD1
j_gene: TRBJ1-4
v_gene: TRBV5-1

CDR3nt: TGTGCCAGCAGCCAAGATCAGGCCAGGAGGAGCCTGCAGTACTTC
CDR3aa: CASSQDQARRSLQYF
abundance: .
d_gene: .
j_gene: TRBJ2-7
v_gene: TRBV14

CDR3nt: TGTGCCAGCTCACTTTTGGGGCCTGCTAGCACAGATACGCAGTATTTT
CDR3aa: CASSLLGPASTDTQYF
abundance: many
d_gene: .
j_gene: TRBJ2-3
v_gene: TRBV18

CDR3nt: TGTGCCAGCAGCCAAGATCGTCTCCTAGCGGGGAAGGCAGATACGCAGTATTTT
CDR3aa: CASSQDRLLAGKADTQYF
abundance: many
d_gene: TRBD2
j_gene: TRBJ2-3
v_gene: TRBV3-1

CDR3nt: TGCGCCAGCAGCCCCACGGAGGGGGCTGGAAACACCATATATTTT
CDR3aa: CASSPTEGAGNTIYF
abundance: many
d_gene: .
j_gene: TRBJ1-3
v_gene: TRBV4-1

CDR3nt: TGTGCCAGCAGCTTCGGGACAGGGGGCGCGAACACCGGGGAGCTGTTTTTT
CDR3aa: CASSFGTGGANTGELFF
abundance: many
d_gene: TRBD1
j_gene: TRBJ2-2
v_gene: TRBV5-5

CDR3nt: TGTGCCAGCAGCGCAATTACAGGGCTTACTGAAGCTTTCTTT
CDR3aa: CASSAITGLTEAFF
abundance: many
d_gene: .
j_gene: TRBJ1-1
v_gene: TRBV6-1

CDR3nt: TGTGCCAGCAGCCGTCTAGCGGGGGGCACAGATACGCAGTATTTT
CDR3aa: CASSRLAGGTDTQYF
abundance: many
d_gene: TRBD2
j_gene: TRBJ2-3
v_gene: TRBV6-5

CDR3nt: TGTGCCAGCGGGATAGCCGCCGCGGACATTCAGTACTTC
CDR3aa: CASGIAAADIQYF
abundance: many
d_gene: .
j_gene: TRBJ2-4
v_gene: TRBV7-9

CDR3nt: TGTGCCAGCAGCCAGGCGACAGGGGGCCTTGAAGCTTTCTTT
CDR3aa: CASSQATGGLEAFF
abundance: many
d_gene: TRBD1
j_gene: TRBJ1-1
v_gene: TRBV3-1

CDR3nt: TGTGCCAGCAGTCCCGGGACAGGGGTTCAGCCCCAGCATTTT
CDR3aa: CASSPGTGVQPQHF
abundance: many
d_gene: TRBD1
j_gene: TRBJ1-5
v_gene: TRBV7-2

CDR3nt: TGCGCCAGCAGCTTGGCGGGTAGTCGATTAGCCAAAAACATTCAGTACTTC
CDR3aa: CASSLAGSRLAKNIQYF
abundance: few
d_gene: .
j_gene: TRBJ2-4
v_gene: TRBV5-1

CDR3nt: TGTGCCAGCAGCTTAAGGCGGGGAGGAGCCTACAATGAGCAGTTCTTC
CDR3aa: CASSLRRGGAYNEQFF
abundance: many
d_gene: .
j_gene: TRBJ2-1
v_gene: TRBV11-2

CDR3nt: TGTGCCAGCAGTGAATATAACAGGGACCTAGTTCCCCTCCACTTT
CDR3aa: CASSEYNRDLVPLHF
abundance: many
d_gene: .
j_gene: TRBJ1-6
v_gene: TRBV25-1

CDR3nt: TGCAGTGCTAGATCCGGGACGTATGAAGCTTTCTTT
CDR3aa: CSARSGTYEAFF
abundance: many
d_gene: .
j_gene: TRBJ1-1
v_gene: TRBV20-1

CDR3nt: TGTGCCAGCAGGGGACAGGGGGCTAATAACTATGGCTACACCTTC
CDR3aa: CASRGQGANNYGYTF
abundance: many
d_gene: TRBD1
j_gene: TRBJ1-2
v_gene: TRBV5-6

CDR3nt: TGCACCAGCAGCCAAGATAAGCGGGGGGATCATAGAACGGTCACAGATACGCAGTATTTT
CDR3aa: CTSSQDKRGDHRTVTDTQYF
abundance: .
d_gene: .
j_gene: TRBJ2-3
v_gene: TRBV1

CDR3nt: TGTGCCAGCAGCGCCGGGACTACAAGAGAGGCCCAGTACTTC
CDR3aa: CASSAGTTREAQYF
abundance: many
d_gene: TRBD2
j_gene: TRBJ2-5
v_gene: TRBV6-6

CDR3nt: TGTGCCAGCACTAAACCCCTCGTGGGGGCATATAGCAATCAGCCCCAGCATTTT
CDR3aa: CASTKPLVGAYSNQPQHF
abundance: many
d_gene: .
j_gene: TRBJ1-5
v_gene: TRBV6-2/TRBV6-3

CDR3nt: TGTGCCAGCAGCTATTCAGCTTACAGGGGAACTGGAAACACCATATATTTT
CDR3aa: CASSYSAYRGTGNTIYF
abundance: .
d_gene: TRBD1
j_gene: TRBJ1-3
v_gene: TRBV7-2

CDR3nt: TGTGCCAGCAGCTCCTGGACTAGCGGGGGACAAGAGACCCAGTACTTC
CDR3aa: CASSSWTSGGQETQYF
abundance: few
d_gene: TRBD2
j_gene: TRBJ2-5
v_gene: TRBV11-3

CDR3nt: TGTGCCAGCAGCCTTACAGGGGGCAATCAGCCCCAGCATTTT
CDR3aa: CASSLTGGNQPQHF
abundance: many
d_gene: TRBD1
j_gene: TRBJ1-5
v_gene: TRBV12-3/TRBV12-4

CDR3nt: TGTGCCAGCAGTTTATTAGCCAGTCCCGGGGCCCAGTACTTC
CDR3aa: CASSLLASPGAQYF
abundance: many
d_gene: .
j_gene: TRBJ2-5
v_gene: TRBV12-3/TRBV12-4

CDR3nt: TGTGCCATCAATACCGGGACAGGGTATGACAATGAGCAGTTCTTC
CDR3aa: CAINTGTGYDNEQFF
abundance: many
d_gene: TRBD1
j_gene: TRBJ2-1
v_gene: TRBV10-3

CDR3nt: TGCAGTGCTAGACTGCCGGGAGGACGCAATGAAAAACTGTTTTTT
CDR3aa: CSARLPGGRNEKLFF
abundance: many
d_gene: .
j_gene: TRBJ1-4
v_gene: TRBV20-1

CDR3nt: TGTGCCAGCGGAGTTTATGCCAGGAGGACAGATACGCAGTATTTT
CDR3aa: CASGVYARRTDTQYF
abundance: .
d_gene: .
j_gene: TRBJ2-3
v_gene: TRBV12-3/TRBV12-4